Below are 19 T cell receptor beta chains sequenced from a single sample in a study of blood T cell repertoires in COVID-19. The method was immunoSEQ multiplex PCR; TCRdb's version includes in-frame clones alone and lacks a portion of them. Of some 530,000 clones listed, 80% to 90% were seen once; the top ten hold more than 7.5%. The sample was PBMCs or T cells enriched from blood (not recorded which). The receptor set was obtained from a woman aged 60-75 years who had recovered from COVID-19.

This clone was observed once. V gene TRBV3-1 (or the pseudogene TRBV3-2) combines with J gene TRBJ2-3, with D possibly matching TRBD1 (6 bases). Germline V gives CDR1 LGHDT, CDR2 YNNKEL (reference sequence). V was trimmed by 4 bases and J by 6 bases, leaving 14 bases between them. This CDR3 has 14 residues. The CDR3 loop reads CASSLGQPGDTQYF. The DNA of the CDR3 is TGTGCCAGCAGCCTTGGACAGCCGGGGGATACGCAGTATTTT.

The chain is built from TRBV5-1 and TRBJ1-2; D is unresolved. The CDR3 is 15 amino acids. The germline V gene encodes CDR1 SGHRS and CDR2 YFSETQ. V shed 0 bases and J shed 2 bases, with 11 bases lying between them. CDR3 protein: CASSLVRGLNYGYTF. CDR3 sequence (DNA): TGCGCCAGCAGCTTGGTTCGGGGATTGAACTATGGCTACACCTTC.

This clone appeared once. The J gene is TRBJ1-3, the V gene TRBV6-5; D may be TRBD1 (5 bases). The V end lost 5 bases, the J end lost 4 bases, and 12 bases lay between the germline ends. CDR1 and CDR2 (germline): MNHEY, SVGAGI. CDR3 size: 14 residues. CDR3 DNA: TGTGCCAGCAGTATCACGGGACTCGGAAACACCATATATTTT. Translated, it gives CASSITGLGNTIYF.

The gene calls are TRBV15 and TRBJ1-4; tentative D call: TRBD1 (5 bases). The CDR3 runs to 13 residues. V lost 3 bases and J lost 5, with 7 bases in between. The germline gives CDR1 LNHNV, CDR2 YYDKDF (reference sequence). CDR3 in DNA: TGTGCCACCAGCAGGACAGAAAATGAAAAACTGTTTTTT. Its translation: CATSRTENEKLFF.

This clone was counted between two and nine times. The chain links TRBV6-1 to TRBJ2-5, with a tentative D call TRBD1 (6 bases). The ends were cut back, 2 bases at V and 1 base at J, with 8 bases in the middle. CDR1 is MNHNS and CDR2 is SASEGT in the germline V gene. This CDR3 contains 14 residues. CDR3 DNA: TGTGCCAGCAGTGAATTCAGGGGCCAAGAGACCCAGTACTTC. As protein: CASSEFRGQETQYF.

The chain couples TRBV10-2 to TRBJ2-5, with 9 nucleotides matching TRBD2. Unmatched junction bases numbered 4, after V lost 1 base and J lost 1 base. CDR1 and CDR2 (germline): WSHSY, SAAADI. This CDR3 is built from 16 residues. This chain's CDR3 is CASSEWEGLAQETQYF. Here the CDR3 DNA reads TGCGCCAGCAGTGAGTGGGAGGGACTAGCCCAAGAGACCCAGTACTTC.

The V gene is TRBV2, the J gene TRBJ2-1, with a weak D call TRBD2 (5 bases). The CDR3 length is 12 residues. Germline CDR1 is SNHLY and CDR2 is FYNNEI. V was shortened by 7 bases and J by 6 bases, with 10 bases between the two germline ends. The CDR3 spells CASTGLLNEQFF. Written as DNA, the CDR3 is TGTGCCAGCACCGGACTCCTCAATGAGCAGTTCTTC. Using reference TRBV2 and TRBJ2-1 for the parts outside the CDR3, the full variable domain is EPEVTQTPSHQVTQMGQEVILRCVPISNHLYFYWYRQILGQKVEFLVSFYNNEISEKSEIFDDQFSVERPDGSNFTLKIRSTKLEDSAMYFCASTGLLNEQFFGPGTRLTVL.

In its sample, this clone was seen once. This chain links TRBV5-4 with TRBJ1-1; TRBD1 matches 7 bases. The CDR3 totals 15 residues. The J segment lost 0 bases and the V segment lost 0 bases, leaving 2 bases of the junction unmatched. CDR1 and CDR2 (germline): SGHNT, YYREEE (reference sequence). The CDR3 sequence is CASSLGGQMNTEAFF. Here the CDR3 DNA reads TGTGCCAGCAGCTTGGGGGGACAGATGAACACTGAAGCTTTCTTT. Using reference TRBV5-4 and TRBJ1-1 for the parts outside the CDR3, the full variable domain is ETGVTQSPTHLIKTRGQQVTLRCSSQSGHNTVSWYQQALGQGPQFIFQYYREEENGRGNFPPRFSGLQFPNYSSELNVNALELDDSALYLCASSLGGQMNTEAFFGQGTRLTVV.

The rearrangement joins TRBV7-8 to TRBJ2-7; D is ambiguous. Trimming left V 1 base short and J 0 bases short, with 10 bases between. The CDR3 has 15 residues. Germline V gene sequence: CDR1 SGHVS, CDR2 FQNEAQ. CDR3 protein: CASSLESRDSYEQYF. In DNA form, the CDR3 reads TGTGCCAGCAGCTTAGAGTCAAGAGACTCCTACGAGCAGTACTTC.

V and J are TRBV30 and TRBJ1-4; D unclear. V lost 1 base to trimming and J lost 0 bases, with 18 bases between them. The CDR3 contains 18 residues. Looked up from germline, CDR1 is GTSNPN and CDR2 is SVGIG (reference sequence). Here the CDR3 DNA reads TGTGCCTGGAGTGGGAGGCAAGCCACCATCGCAACTAATGAAAAACTGTTTTTT. Its translation is CAWSGRQATIATNEKLFF.

The V call is TRBV5-1, the J call TRBJ1-4; 7 nucleotides agree with TRBD1. The CDR3 is made up of 14 amino acids. Trimming at V came to 4 bases and at J to 10 bases, leaving 10 bases not matched to a gene. Germline CDR1 SGHRS, CDR2 YFSETQ. In DNA form, the CDR3 reads TGCGCCAGCAGCGCCGGGACAGATACGGCAAAACTGTTTTTT. Translating it yields CASSAGTDTAKLFF.

J is TRBJ1-4 and V is TRBV2; weak D call: TRBD1 (5 bases). Per germline, CDR1 SNHLY and CDR2 FYNNEI. Trimming pared 6 bases from V and 6 bases from J, leaving 17 bases between. This CDR3 is 15 amino acids long. CDR3 DNA: TGTGCCAGCAGCATATCCGACAGCTTTGATGAAAAACTGTTTTTT. Translating gives CASSISDSFDEKLFF.

The chain carries TRBV5-1 and TRBJ2-5; TRBD2 agrees at 7 bases. V shed 0 bases and J 4 bases; nucleotides not matched to a gene: 3. Looked up from germline, CDR1 is SGHRS and CDR2 is YFSETQ. This CDR3 region has 14 residues. The CDR3 sequence is CASSLGVAGETQYF. The DNA of the CDR3 is TGCGCCAGCAGCTTGGGAGTAGCGGGAGAGACCCAGTACTTC.

The chain couples TRBV11-3 to TRBJ1-1, with a tentative D call TRBD1 (5 bases). The CDR3 runs to 15 residues. The V gene lost 5 bases and the J gene lost 1 base, with 14 bases spanning the gap. Germline CDR1 reads SGHNT; CDR2 reads YENEEA. CDR3 loop: CASSARQSENTEAFF. Written as DNA, the CDR3 is TGTGCCAGCAGCGCGCGACAGTCCGAGAACACTGAAGCTTTCTTT.

The CDR3 spells CASSPIAGSNQPQHF. CDR3 coding DNA: TGCGCCAGCAGCCCCATAGCGGGGAGCAATCAGCCCCAGCATTTT. The J gene is TRBJ1-5, the V gene TRBV5-1, with D uncertain. This CDR3 spans 15 amino acids. The V gene lost 4 bases and the J gene lost 1 base, with 12 bases spanning the gap. CDR1 and CDR2 (germline): SGHRS, YFSETQ.

V and J are TRBV10-3 and TRBJ2-1, with 7 positions matching TRBD2. The CDR3 extends over 15 amino acids. Germline V gives CDR1 ENHRY, CDR2 SYGVKD. Trimming removed 2 bases from V and 6 bases from J; junction bases left unmatched: 7. This chain's CDR3 is CAISEIRGGSNEQFF. CDR3 sequence (DNA): TGTGCCATCAGTGAGATTCGCGGGGGTTCCAATGAGCAGTTCTTC.

This clone appeared a single time. This CDR3 reads CASSGPQVGQPQHF. CDR3 sequence (DNA): TGTGCCAGCAGTGGCCCCCAGGTCGGCCAGCCCCAGCATTTT. The chain employs TRBV2 and TRBJ1-5; D is undetermined. The germline gives CDR1 SNHLY, CDR2 FYNNEI. Trimming removed 4 bases from V and 7 bases from J, with 14 bases in between. This CDR3 is 14 amino acids long.

The chain uses TRBV24-1 and TRBJ2-3; D may be TRBD1 (5 bases). The CDR3 consists of 15 residues. The V end lost 4 bases, the J end lost 0 bases, and 10 bases lay between the germline ends. From germline, CDR1 is KGHDR and CDR2 SFDVKD. The DNA of the CDR3 is TGTGCCACCAGTGAAGACAGTGTTAGCACAGATACGCAGTATTTT. Translation: CATSEDSVSTDTQYF.

This clone was seen only a few times. The J gene is TRBJ2-2, the V gene TRBV2; unclear D gene. CDR3 length: 16 amino acids. The V end lost 2 bases, the J end lost 0 bases, and 10 bases lay between the germline ends. The V gene's germline CDR1 is SNHLY and CDR2 FYNNEI. The DNA of the CDR3 is TGTGCCAGCAGTGAACACAGCCTTTCGAACACCGGGGAGCTGTTTTTT. Its translation is CASSEHSLSNTGELFF.